The clone carrying this T cell receptor beta chain was recorded many times. As handled by the study authors: Samples contained a median of about 96,000 TCRs, with a range of roughly 23,224 to 700,000. TCRdb reanalysed the RACE reads using MiXCR and keeps one entry per CDR3 protein. These V and J calls rely on TCRdb rather than the paper's analysis. The repertoire has under 300,000 distinct CDR3 sequences, approximately 8.6% of them found once; the top ten carry 2.3%. These data belong to a study of human T cells and chemical hapten exposure. Germline values: CDR1 DFQATT, CDR2 SNEGSKA (reference sequence). V was pared by 6 bases and J by 0 bases, with 18 bases between. The CDR3 extends over 15 amino acids. The sample's time point: pre-sensitization, week 0. The treatment is: therapeutic diphenylcyclopropenone sensitization with weekly scalp DPC.

The clonotype comes from a woman aged 40 to 49 with alopecia areata. Some clones in this sample may be carry-over from other donors' samples. This sequence joins TRBV20-1 and TRBJ2-7; D might be TRBD1 or TRBD2, each matching 5 bases. Sample: whole blood, taken in connection with sensitization to the hapten diphenylcyclopropenone (DPC). In DNA, the CDR3 is TGCAGTGCGCATAATACTAGTGACAGCTCCTACGAGCAGTACTTC. It specifies CSAHNTSDSSYEQYF.